The clone carrying this T cell receptor (beta chain) was detected only a few times. Reverse transcription of extracted RNA yielded cDNA, which provided the sequencing template. The data were produced by immunoSEQ multiplex PCR, yet TCRdb's version contains in-frame clones alone and is incomplete. Of more than 95,000 clones listed, roughly two fifths were seen once; the top ten hold about 1.2%. Both CD4+ and CD8+ T cells were separated by sorting PBMCs. The sample belongs to a study of CD8+ T cells in alopecia areata. About the study: Oral tofacitinib (5 to 10 mg twice daily) was administered to treated patients. Dosing spanned 6 to 18 months on tofacitinib, then 6 months off drug.

The CDR3 consists of 13 residues. Germline V CDR1 and CDR2: SNHLY, FYNNEI. V was cut by 6 bases and J by 2 bases, with 9 bases left in between. The sequencing input was CD4+ T cells sorted from blood. The receptor's source is a human donor with alopecia areata. The chain carries TRBV2 and TRBJ2-3; possibly TRBD1 for D (5 bases). CDR3 nucleotides: TGTGCCAGCAGAACAGGATACACAGATACGCAGTATTTT. This translates into CASRTGYTDTQYF.